This T cell receptor beta chain was identified during a study of T cell clusters in autoimmune cytopenias. Study results and limitations: TRB repertoire shifts in secondary cytopenia and chronic lymphocytic leukemia mostly reflected lymphoma, not autoimmunity. Physiological T cell clusters of healthy donors were apparently absent in primary autoimmune cytopenia patients.

The germline CDR1 and CDR2 sequences are SGHNT and YYREEE (reference sequence). CDR3 size: 15 residues. Remarks on this clonotype: Antigen: not known.

TRB was amplified from approximately 230 ng of peripheral blood genomic DNA per sample. TRB rearrangements were amplified by touch-down multiplex PCR with mixed TRB-A/B primers. Reanalyzing the multiplex PCR reads, TCRdb keeps one entry per CDR3 protein, without DNA. The sample totals under 9,000 distinct CDR3 sequences. Input material: peripheral blood. The gene calls are TRBV5-4 and TRBJ2-2; TCRdb's assignment of TRBD1 cannot be checked, as there is no DNA. The origin of this receptor is a human donor with an autoimmune cytopenia or autoimmune hepatitis (not recorded which). The CDR3 is CASSTTGTPSGELFF.